The rows below give T cell receptor beta chains drawn from one sample of a study of blood T cell repertoires in COVID-19. This table comes from immunoSEQ multiplex PCR, and its TCRdb copy is limited to in-frame clones, with some not included. The data show some 100,000 clones, 80% to 90% seen once. Sequencing was performed on peripheral blood. All receptors derive from a human donor in a cohort sampled during active COVID-19. Both conserved end residues are trimmed from each CDR3. Clone size is not always given. Where it is, it says once, few, many or a class for expanded clones.

length: 13; size: -; V: TRBV19; CDR3: ASRRRGGMNTEAF
length: 11; size: -; V: TRBV7-3; CDR3: ASSGQGFDTQY
length: 14; size: few; V: TRBV11-3; CDR3: ASSSIEGFMAGEQF
length: 15; size: -; V: TRBV28; CDR3: ASSEARLAGVLGELF
length: 13; size: -; V: TRBV15; CDR3: ATSRDRGSYNEQF
length: 11; size: -; V: TRBV19; CDR3: ASSKQGSQPQH
length: 12; size: -; V: TRBV11-2; CDR3: ASSFRQGGETQY
length: 13; size: -; V: TRBV27; CDR3: ASSRGGLGQETQY
length: 13; size: -; V: TRBV28; CDR3: ASSLSSRSTGELF
length: 9; size: once; V: TRBV12-3/TRBV12-4; CDR3: ATAANYGYT
length: 12; size: few; V: TRBV7-9; CDR3: ASSAQTSTDTQY
length: 11; size: -; V: TRBV16; CDR3: ASSQSRDKGYT
length: 10; size: few; V: TRBV2; CDR3: ASSEQGWGYT
length: 16; size: -; V: TRBV18; CDR3: ASSPRVGTGGPGNTIY
length: 13; size: few; V: TRBV28; CDR3: ASSIPTGTAEKLF
length: 15; size: -; V: TRBV11-2; CDR3: ASSLRLVLAGHNEQF
length: 11; size: once; V: TRBV7-2; CDR3: ASSLAMRSTQY
length: 12; size: -; V: TRBV6-5; CDR3: ASSYSGGRDGYT
length: 14; size: few; V: TRBV5-1; CDR3: ASSLVGQGPNYGYT
length: 10; size: few; V: TRBV5-1; CDR3: ASSSGSTEAF
length: 16; size: once; V: TRBV6-1; CDR3: ASSEHTGGRSGANVLT
length: 9; size: once; V: TRBV20-1; CDR3: GTSNNNEQF
length: 11; size: -; V: TRBV7-9; CDR3: ASRNTGNGEAF
length: 17; size: -; V: TRBV6-4; CDR3: ASSDAEGLAGEGTDTQY
length: 11; size: -; V: TRBV27; CDR3: ASSLAAGWEQY
length: 14; size: -; V: TRBV27; CDR3: ASSLYSDRASYEQY
length: 17; size: -; V: TRBV9; CDR3: ASSVAKPGGSGRHNEQF
length: 11; size: -; V: TRBV28; CDR3: ASSRTGAETQY
length: 15; size: -; V: TRBV28; CDR3: ASSLFPPRQGNYGYT
length: 13; size: -; V: TRBV4-1; CDR3: ASSQEVGAPLGQY
length: 13; size: -; V: TRBV28; CDR3: ASSNSGTGLSEQF
length: 13; size: -; V: TRBV5-1; CDR3: ASSGGRQGNYEQY
length: 11; size: -; V: TRBV11-3; CDR3: ASSLFMNTEAF
length: 13; size: -; V: TRBV6-2/TRBV6-3; CDR3: ASSPVVGASYEQY
length: 10; size: -; V: TRBV3-1/TRBV3-2; CDR3: ASSHDFGEQF
length: 11; size: -; V: TRBV19; CDR3: ASSWDRGYEQY
length: 18; size: -; V: TRBV3-1/TRBV3-2; CDR3: ASSPDTPSGTGISNQPQH
length: 13; size: -; V: TRBV19; CDR3: ASSMAGTGYDTQY
length: 14; size: -; V: TRBV28; CDR3: ASRGSPEDSGNTIY
length: 12; size: -; V: TRBV28; CDR3: ASSLAPGYNEQF
length: 13; size: -; V: TRBV5-4; CDR3: ASSSRQGQGETQY
length: 13; size: -; V: TRBV29-1; CDR3: SVELLAGGFYEQY
length: 15; size: few; V: TRBV4-3; CDR3: ASSQKLGTANTGELF
length: 12; size: -; V: TRBV29-1; CDR3: SVERSGLDAEAF
length: 13; size: -; V: TRBV2; CDR3: ASSEGTGYSYEQY
length: 10; size: -; V: TRBV11-1; CDR3: ASSLGHEGQF